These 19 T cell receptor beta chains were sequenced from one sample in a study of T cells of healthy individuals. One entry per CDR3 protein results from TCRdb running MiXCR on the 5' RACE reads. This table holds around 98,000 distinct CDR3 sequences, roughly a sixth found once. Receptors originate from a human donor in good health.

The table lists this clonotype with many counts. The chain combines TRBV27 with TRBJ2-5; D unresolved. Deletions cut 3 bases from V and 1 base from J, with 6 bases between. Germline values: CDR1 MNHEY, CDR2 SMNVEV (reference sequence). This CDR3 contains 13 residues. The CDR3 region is CASSLTFQETQYF. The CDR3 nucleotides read TGTGCCAGCAGTTTGACCTTCCAAGAGACCCAGTACTTC.

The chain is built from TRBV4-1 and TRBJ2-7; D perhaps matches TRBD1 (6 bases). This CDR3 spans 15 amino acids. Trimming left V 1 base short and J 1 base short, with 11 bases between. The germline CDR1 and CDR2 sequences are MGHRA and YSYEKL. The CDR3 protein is CASSQGGQLSYEQYF. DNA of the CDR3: TGCGCCAGCAGCCAAGGCGGACAGCTTTCCTACGAGCAGTACTTC.

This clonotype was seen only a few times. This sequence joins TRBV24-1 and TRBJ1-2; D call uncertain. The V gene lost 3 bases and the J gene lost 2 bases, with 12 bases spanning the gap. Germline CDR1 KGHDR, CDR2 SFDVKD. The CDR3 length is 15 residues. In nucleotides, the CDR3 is TGTGCCACCAGTGATCCGATCGACGGGAACTATGGCTACACCTTC. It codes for CATSDPIDGNYGYTF.

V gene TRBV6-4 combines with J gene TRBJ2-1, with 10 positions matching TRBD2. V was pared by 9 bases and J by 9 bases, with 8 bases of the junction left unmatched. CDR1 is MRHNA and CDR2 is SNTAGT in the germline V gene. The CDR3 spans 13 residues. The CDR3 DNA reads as TGTGCCAGAAGCGGGAGGGCCTCAGGTGAGCAGTTCTTC. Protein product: CARSGRASGEQFF.

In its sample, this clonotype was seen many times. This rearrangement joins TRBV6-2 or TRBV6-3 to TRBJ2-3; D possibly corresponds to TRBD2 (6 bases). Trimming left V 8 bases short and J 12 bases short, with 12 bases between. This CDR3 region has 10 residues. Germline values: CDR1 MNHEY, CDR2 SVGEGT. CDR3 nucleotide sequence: TGTGCCAGCCTGGGACTCTTCCAGTATTTT. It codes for CASLGLFQYF.

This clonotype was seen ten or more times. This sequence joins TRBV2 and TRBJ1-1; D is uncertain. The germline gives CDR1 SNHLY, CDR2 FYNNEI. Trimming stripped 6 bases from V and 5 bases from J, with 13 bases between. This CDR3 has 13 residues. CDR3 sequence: CASSGSRGTEAFF. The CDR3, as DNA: TGTGCCAGCAGCGGGTCTCGAGGGACTGAAGCTTTCTTT.

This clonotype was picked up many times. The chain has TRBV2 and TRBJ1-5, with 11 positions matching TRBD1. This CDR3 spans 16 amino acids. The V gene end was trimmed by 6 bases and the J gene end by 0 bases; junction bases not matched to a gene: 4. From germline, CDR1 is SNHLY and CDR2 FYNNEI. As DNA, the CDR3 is TGTGCCAGCAGGGGGGACAGGGGGTATAGCAATCAGCCCCAGCATTTT. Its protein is CASRGDRGYSNQPQHF.

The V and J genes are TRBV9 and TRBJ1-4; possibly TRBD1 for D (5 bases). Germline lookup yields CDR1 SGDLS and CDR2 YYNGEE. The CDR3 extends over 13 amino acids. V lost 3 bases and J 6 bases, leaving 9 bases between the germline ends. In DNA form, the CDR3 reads TGTGCCAGCAGCGGCAGGGAGGATGAAAAACTGTTTTTT. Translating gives CASSGREDEKLFF.

The CDR3 loop is CASSHTGSGELFF. DNA of the CDR3: TGTGCCAGCAGCCATACAGGGTCCGGGGAGCTGTTTTTT. The V call is TRBV16, the J call TRBJ2-2; D is possibly TRBD1 (6 bases). Trimming left V 3 bases short and J 6 bases short, with 8 bases between. Per germline, CDR1 KGHSY and CDR2 FQNENV. CDR3 length: 13 residues.

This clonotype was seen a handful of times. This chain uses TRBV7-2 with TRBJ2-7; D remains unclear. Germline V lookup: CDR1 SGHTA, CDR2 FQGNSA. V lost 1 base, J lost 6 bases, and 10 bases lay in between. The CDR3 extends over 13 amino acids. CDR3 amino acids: CASSLGAGLEQYF. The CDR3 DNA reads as TGTGCCAGCAGCTTAGGTGCCGGCCTCGAGCAGTACTTC. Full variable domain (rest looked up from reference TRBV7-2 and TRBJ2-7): GAGVSQSPSNKVTEKGKDVELRCDPISGHTALYWYRQSLGQGLEFLIYFQGNSAPDKSGLPSDRFSAERTGGSVSTLTIQRTQQEDSAVYLCASSLGAGLEQYFGPGTRLTVT.

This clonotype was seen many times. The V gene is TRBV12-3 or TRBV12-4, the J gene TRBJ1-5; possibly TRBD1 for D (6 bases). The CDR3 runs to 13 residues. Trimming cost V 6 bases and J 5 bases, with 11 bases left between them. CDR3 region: CASRLDSHQPQHF. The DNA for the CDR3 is TGTGCCAGCAGGTTGGACAGCCATCAGCCCCAGCATTTT.

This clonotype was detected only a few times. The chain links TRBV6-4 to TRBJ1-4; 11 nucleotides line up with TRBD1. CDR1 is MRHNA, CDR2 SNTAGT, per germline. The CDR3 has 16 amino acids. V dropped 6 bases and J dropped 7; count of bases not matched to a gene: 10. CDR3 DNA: TGTGCCAGCAGCCCCGGGACAGGGGGTGGAGGTGAAAAACTGTTTTTT. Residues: CASSPGTGGGGEKLFF.

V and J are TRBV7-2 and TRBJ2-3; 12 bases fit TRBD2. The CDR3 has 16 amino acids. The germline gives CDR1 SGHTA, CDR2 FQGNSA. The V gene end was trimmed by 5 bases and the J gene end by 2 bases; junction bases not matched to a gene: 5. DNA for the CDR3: TGTGCCAGCAGCATGACTAGCGGGGGCAACACAGATACGCAGTATTTT. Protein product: CASSMTSGGNTDTQYF.

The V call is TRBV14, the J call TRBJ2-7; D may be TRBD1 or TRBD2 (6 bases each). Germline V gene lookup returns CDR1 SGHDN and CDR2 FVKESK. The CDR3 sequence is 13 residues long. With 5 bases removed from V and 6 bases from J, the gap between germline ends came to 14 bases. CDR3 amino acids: CASSIRGGGEQYF. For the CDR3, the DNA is TGTGCCAGCAGCATAAGAGGGGGAGGCGAGCAGTACTTC. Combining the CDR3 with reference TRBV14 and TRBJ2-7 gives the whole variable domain EAGVTQFPSHSVIEKGQTVTLRCDPISGHDNLYWYRRVMGKEIKFLLHFVKESKQDESGMPNNRFLAERTGGTYSTLKVQPAELEDSGVYFCASSIRGGGEQYFGPGTRLTVT.

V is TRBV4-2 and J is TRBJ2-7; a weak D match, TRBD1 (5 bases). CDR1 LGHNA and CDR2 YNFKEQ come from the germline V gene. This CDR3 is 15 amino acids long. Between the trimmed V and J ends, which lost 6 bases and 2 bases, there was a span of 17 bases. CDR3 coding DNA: TGTGCCAGCAGGCCCGATCTCAGGGCCCCCTACGAGCAGTACTTC. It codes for CASRPDLRAPYEQYF.

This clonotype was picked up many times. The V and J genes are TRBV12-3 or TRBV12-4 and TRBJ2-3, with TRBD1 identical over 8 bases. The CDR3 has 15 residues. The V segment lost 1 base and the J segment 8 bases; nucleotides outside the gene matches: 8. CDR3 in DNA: TGTGCCAGCAGTTTAGGACAGGGGCGAAAGGTTACGCAGTATTTT. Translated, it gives CASSLGQGRKVTQYF.

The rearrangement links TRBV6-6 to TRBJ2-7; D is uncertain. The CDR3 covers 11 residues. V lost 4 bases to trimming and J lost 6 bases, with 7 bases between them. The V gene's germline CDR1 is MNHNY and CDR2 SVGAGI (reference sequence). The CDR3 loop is CASSLEAEQYF. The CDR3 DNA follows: TGTGCCAGCAGTTTAGAAGCCGAGCAGTACTTC.

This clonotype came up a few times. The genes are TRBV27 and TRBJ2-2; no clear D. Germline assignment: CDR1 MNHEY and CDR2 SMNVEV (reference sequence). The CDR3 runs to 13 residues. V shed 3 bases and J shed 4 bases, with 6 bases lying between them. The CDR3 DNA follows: TGTGCCAGCAGTTTGAGGCCCACCGGGGAGCTGTTTTTT. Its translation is CASSLRPTGELFF.

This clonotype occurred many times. Here the CDR3 reads CASRPHRVGSAYEQYF. CDR3 DNA sequence: TGTGCCAGCAGACCCCACCGGGTCGGTTCCGCCTACGAGCAGTACTTC. The chain recombines TRBV27 with TRBJ2-7, with D unresolved. The ends were cut back, 6 bases at V and 2 bases at J, with 20 bases in the middle. The CDR3 covers 16 residues. Germline CDR1 and CDR2: MNHEY and SMNVEV (reference sequence).